In its sample, the clone carrying this TCR beta chain was seen a few times. The sample comes from a study of blood T cell repertoires in COVID-19. Study overall: Spain, Italy and the United States supplied samples that represented acute and convalescent COVID-19.

Produced via immunoSEQ multiplex PCR; TCRdb's table is partial and in-frame only. The sample lists around 200,000 clones; about 91% were seen once. V dropped 5 bases and J dropped 9; count of bases not matched to a gene: 6. The CDR3 runs to 14 residues. Germline loops: CDR1 MDHEN, CDR2 SYDVKM. The cohort comprised adults aged 18 to 89 years residing in about two dozen US areas. V usage is TRBV28 and J usage is TRBJ1-6, with 8 bases matching TRBD1. The source of this sequence is a man younger than 30 with acute COVID-19. Material for sequencing was PBMCs or T cells enriched from blood (not recorded which). CDR3 coding DNA: TGTGCCAGCAGTATGACAGGGGAAGCTTCACCCCTCCACTTT. Protein: CASSMTGEASPLHF. The full variable domain, with the rest looked up from reference TRBV28 and TRBJ1-6, is DVKVTQSSRYLVKRTGEKVFLECVQDMDHENMFWYRQDPGLGLRLIYFSYDVKMKEKGDIPEGYSVSREKKERFSLILESASTNQTSMYLCASSMTGEASPLHFGNGTRLTVT.